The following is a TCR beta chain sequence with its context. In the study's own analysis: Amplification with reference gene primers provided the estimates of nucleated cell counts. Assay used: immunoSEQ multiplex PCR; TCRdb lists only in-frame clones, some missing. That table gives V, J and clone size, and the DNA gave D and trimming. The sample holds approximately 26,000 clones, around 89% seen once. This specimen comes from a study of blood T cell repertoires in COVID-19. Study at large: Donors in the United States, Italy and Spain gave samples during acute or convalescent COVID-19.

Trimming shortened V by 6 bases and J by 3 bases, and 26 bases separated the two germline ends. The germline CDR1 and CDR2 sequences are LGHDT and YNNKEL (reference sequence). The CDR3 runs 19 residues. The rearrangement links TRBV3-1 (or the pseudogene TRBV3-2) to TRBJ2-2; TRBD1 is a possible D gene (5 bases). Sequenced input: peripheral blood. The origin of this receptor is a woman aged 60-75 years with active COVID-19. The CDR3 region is CASSPATVRQTRDTGELFF. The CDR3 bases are TGTGCCAGCAGTCCCGCAACCGTCAGACAGACCCGGGACACCGGGGAGCTGTTTTTT.